The 14 T cell receptor beta chains in this list originate from one sample, sequenced in a study of cytomegalovirus exposure and HLA in healthy donors. The PCR employed 60 Vbeta primers together with 13 Jbeta primers. Sequencing was performed with immunoSEQ multiplex PCR; in TCRdb, only in-frame clones are kept and a portion is missing. The sample includes over 100,000 clones, 50% to 75% of them seen just once. Sequenced input: PBMCs. These receptors originate from a woman between 40 and 50 years old in good health and CMV-seropositive.

CDR3 loop: CASSWTGGNTEAFF. The CDR3 DNA follows: TGTGCCAGCAGTTGGACAGGGGGGAACACTGAAGCTTTCTTT. The chain joins TRBV2 to TRBJ1-1; 10 positions agree with TRBD1. The CDR3 has 14 residues. Germline CDR1 and CDR2: SNHLY and FYNNEI. The ends lost 5 bases at V and 1 base at J; junction bases unmatched: 1.

The V call is TRBV4-1, the J call TRBJ1-1; weak D call: TRBD1 (6 bases). Germline CDR1 reads MGHRA; CDR2 reads YSYEKL. V lost 0 bases, J lost 0 bases, and 8 bases lay in between. This CDR3 spans 15 amino acids. Here the CDR3 DNA reads TGCGCCAGCAGCCAAGACAGGGGTCTGAACACTGAAGCTTTCTTT. Amino acids: CASSQDRGLNTEAFF.

This clone has a handful of counts. The chain has TRBV5-4 and TRBJ1-6; D is perhaps TRBD1 (6 bases). Germline-derived CDR1 and CDR2 are SGHNT and YYREEE (reference sequence). Trimming stripped 2 bases from V and 7 bases from J, with 16 bases between. The CDR3 is 16 amino acids. CDR3 coding DNA: TGTGCCAGCAGCTTCCCCTTAGGGGGGGAGAATTCACCCCTCCACTTT. This codes for CASSFPLGGENSPLHF.

J is TRBJ1-1 and V is TRBV2; D is perhaps TRBD1 (5 bases). Trimming took 10 bases from V and 2 from J, leaving 17 bases between them. The CDR3 extends over 14 amino acids. Germline V lookup: CDR1 SNHLY, CDR2 FYNNEI. DNA for the CDR3: TGTGCCACCTGCAGGGAAGCGGGAAACACTGAAGCTTTCTTT. It yields the protein CATCREAGNTEAFF.

This clone was picked up one time. The chain couples TRBV5-1 to TRBJ2-3, with D hard to call. This CDR3 has 13 amino acids. V was cut by 5 bases and J by 3 bases, with 10 bases left in between. The germline gives CDR1 SGHRS, CDR2 YFSETQ. CDR3 sequence (DNA): TGCGCCAGCAGGGTGGGCCTAACAGATACGCAGTATTTT. It encodes CASRVGLTDTQYF.

The gene calls are TRBV7-9 and TRBJ1-4; TRBD1 matches at 8 bases. J gave up 8 bases and V 6 bases, and 8 bases lay outside the gene matches. Germline V gene sequence: CDR1 SEHNR, CDR2 FQNEAQ (reference sequence). The CDR3 contains 14 residues. CDR3 in amino acids: CASSSQTGVEKLFF. The CDR3 coding sequence is TGTGCCAGCAGTTCTCAGACAGGGGTGGAAAAACTGTTTTTT.

The rearrangement joins TRBV19 to TRBJ1-4, with 9 nucleotides matching TRBD1. The CDR3 loop spans 14 amino acids. V lost 6 bases and J lost 7; bases outside the gene matches: 6. The germline CDR1 and CDR2 sequences are LNHDA and SQIVND (reference sequence). CDR3 residues: CASSLDRGSEKLFF. The CDR3 DNA reads TGTGCCAGTAGCCTGGACAGGGGAAGTGAAAAACTGTTTTTT.

The chain carries TRBV6-6 and TRBJ2-1; possible D gene TRBD2, 5 bases. There are 12 residues in the CDR3. CDR1 is MNHNY, CDR2 SVGAGI, per germline (reference sequence). V lost 2 bases and J lost 10, with 9 bases in between. CDR3 loop: CASSYGSREQFF. The CDR3 bases are TGTGCCAGCAGTTACGGGAGCCGCGAGCAGTTCTTC.

The chain links TRBV28 to TRBJ1-4, with TRBD1 matching over 7 bases. Germline CDR1 MDHEN, CDR2 SYDVKM. J was trimmed by 9 bases and V by 10 bases; bases with no gene match: 11. The CDR3 totals 13 residues. The chain's CDR3 is CATFDRALQKLFF. Here the CDR3 DNA reads TGTGCCACATTCGACAGGGCTCTGCAAAAACTGTTTTTT.

The rearrangement uses TRBV19 and TRBJ2-7, with D perhaps matching TRBD2 (7 bases). CDR3 size: 15 residues. Between the trimmed V and J ends, which lost 3 bases and 2 bases, there was a span of 14 bases. In germline, CDR1 is LNHDA, CDR2 SQIVND (reference sequence). The CDR3 bases are TGTGCCAGTAGTATCGACGGGGGGCCTACCTACGAGCAGTACTTC. Its translation: CASSIDGGPTYEQYF.

The CDR3 loop reads CASSAGQGLSGNTIYF. In nucleotides, the CDR3 is TGTGCCAGCAGCGCTGGACAGGGGCTCTCTGGAAACACCATATATTTT. This chain links TRBV7-9 with TRBJ1-3; 9 bases agree with TRBD1. Trimming cost V 5 bases and J 0 bases; bases outside gene matches: 5. The CDR3 extends over 16 amino acids. Germline V gives CDR1 SEHNR, CDR2 FQNEAQ (reference sequence).

This clone was detected a few times. The rearrangement links TRBV5-1 to TRBJ2-3; 16 nucleotides agree with TRBD2. The CDR3 contains 19 residues. V lost 6 bases to trimming and J lost 3 bases; unmatched junction nucleotides: 13. The germline V gene has CDR1 SGHRS and CDR2 YFSETQ. This CDR3 is CASTRSIGTSGGGTDTQYF. As DNA, the CDR3 is TGCGCCAGCACCCGGTCCATTGGGACTAGCGGGGGGGGAACAGATACGCAGTATTTT.

The rearrangement links TRBV5-1 to TRBJ1-1, with D tentatively TRBD1 (6 bases). This CDR3 spans 16 amino acids. The germline V and J ends were trimmed by 0 bases and 5 bases, with 17 bases remaining between them. Germline V CDR1 and CDR2: SGHRS, YFSETQ. CDR3 loop: CASSLGGQGKETEAFF. In DNA, the CDR3 is TGCGCCAGCAGCTTGGGGGGGCAGGGTAAGGAAACTGAAGCTTTCTTT.

The gene calls are TRBV14 and TRBJ2-7; 7 bases align to TRBD2. This CDR3 is 14 amino acids long. Germline CDR1 reads SGHDN; CDR2 reads FVKESK. The ends lost 5 bases at V and 4 bases at J; junction bases unmatched: 8. Here the CDR3 reads CASSDSGVLYEQYF. The CDR3 DNA sequence: TGTGCCAGCAGCGACAGCGGGGTACTTTACGAGCAGTACTTC.